This T cell receptor beta chain is drawn from a study of T cells in Graves' hyperthyroidism and ophthalmopathy. Study-wide points: Most expanded thyroid clonotypes above 0.001 also appeared in blood.

Patients aged 18 to 65 had newly diagnosed hyperthyroidism lasting under 2 months. Diagnosis relied on clinical symptoms, serum thyroxine and TRAb, thyroid ultrasound and orbital computed tomography. The CDR3 totals 14 residues. With V trimmed by 5 bases and J by 7 bases, 11 bases remained unmatched. Germline V CDR1 and CDR2: DFQATT, SNEGSKA (reference sequence). Researchers took RNA transcripts and amplified the TCR beta CDR3 regions from them. Carried out on the TCR CDR3, a first-round RT-PCR used the HTBI primer set. TCRdb independently ran MiXCR on the multiplex PCR reads; one entry per CDR3 protein. The table lists a few hundred thousand distinct CDR3 sequences, around a sixth of them singletons. A remark on this clonotype: What it recognizes is unknown.

Source material: blood. The TCR was taken from a woman younger than 35 with Graves' hyperthyroidism. This chain uses TRBV20-1 with TRBJ2-1; 7 nucleotides line up with TRBD1. The CDR3 region has the DNA TGCAGTGCTCTTCGACAGGGTCTTTATAATGAGCAGTTCTTC. It codes for CSALRQGLYNEQFF.